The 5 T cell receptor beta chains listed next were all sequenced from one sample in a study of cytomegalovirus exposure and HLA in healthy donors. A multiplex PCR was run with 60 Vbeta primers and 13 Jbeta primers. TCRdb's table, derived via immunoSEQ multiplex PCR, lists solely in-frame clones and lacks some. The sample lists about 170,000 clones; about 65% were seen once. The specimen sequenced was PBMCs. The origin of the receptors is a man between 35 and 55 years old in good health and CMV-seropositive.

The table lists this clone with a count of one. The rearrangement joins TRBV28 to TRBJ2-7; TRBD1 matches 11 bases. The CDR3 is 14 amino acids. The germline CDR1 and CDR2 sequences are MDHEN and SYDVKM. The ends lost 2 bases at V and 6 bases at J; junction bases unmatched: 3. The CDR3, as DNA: TGTGCCAGCAGTTTAGGACAGGGGGCTCGCGAGCAGTACTTC. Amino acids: CASSLGQGAREQYF.

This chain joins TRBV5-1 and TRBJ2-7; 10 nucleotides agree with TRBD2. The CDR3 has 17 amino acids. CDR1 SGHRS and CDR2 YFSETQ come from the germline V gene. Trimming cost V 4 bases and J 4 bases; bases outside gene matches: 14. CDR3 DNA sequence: TGCGCCAGCAGCACCTCCCAGAGCGGGGGGGCTCCTTACGAGCAGTACTTC. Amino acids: CASSTSQSGGAPYEQYF.

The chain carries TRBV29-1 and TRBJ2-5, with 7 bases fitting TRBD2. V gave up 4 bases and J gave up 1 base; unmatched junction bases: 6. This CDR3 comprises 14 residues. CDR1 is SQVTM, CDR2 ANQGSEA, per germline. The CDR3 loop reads CSVGQRGIQETQYF. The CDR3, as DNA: TGCAGCGTTGGACAGCGGGGTATCCAAGAGACCCAGTACTTC.

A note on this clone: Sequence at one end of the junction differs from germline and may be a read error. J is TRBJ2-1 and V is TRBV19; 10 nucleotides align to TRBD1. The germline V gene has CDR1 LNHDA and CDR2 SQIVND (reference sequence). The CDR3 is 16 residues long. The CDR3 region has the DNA TGTGCCAGCAGTATCTCGACAGGGGGCTTGGGCAATGAGCAGTTCTTC. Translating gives CASSISTGGLGNEQFF. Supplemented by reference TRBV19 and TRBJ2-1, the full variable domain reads DGGITQSPKYLFRKEGQNVTLSCEQNLNHDAMYWYRQDPGQGLRLIYYSQIVNDFQKGDIAEGYSVSREKKESFPLTVTSAQKNPTAFYLCASSISTGGLGNEQFFGPGTRLTVL.

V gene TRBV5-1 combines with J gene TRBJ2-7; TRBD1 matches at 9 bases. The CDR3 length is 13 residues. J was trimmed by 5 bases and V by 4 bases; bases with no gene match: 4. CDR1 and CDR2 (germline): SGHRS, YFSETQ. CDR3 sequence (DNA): TGCGCCAGCAGCGGGGACAGGGTGGACGAGCAGTACTTC. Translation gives CASSGDRVDEQYF. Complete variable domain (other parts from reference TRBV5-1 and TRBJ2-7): KAGVTQTPRYLIKTRGQQVTLSCSPISGHRSVSWYQQTPGQGLQFLFEYFSETQRNKGNFPGRFSGRQFSNSRSEMNVSTLELGDSALYLCASSGDRVDEQYFGPGTRLTVT.